These 6 T cell receptor beta chains were all obtained from the same sample, sequenced in a study of blood T cells in healthy people across ages (dated by TCRdb to the mid-2010s). Library generation was performed with 5' RACE. The reads were generated on an Illumina HiSeq 2500. A second PCR of 7 to 11 cycles was performed with a sample-barcoded 5' primer and a J-beta primer mix. The public reads were reprocessed in TCRdb via fastp at Q25 and MiXCR, keeping in-frame beta chains. Rows merge per CDR3 protein into single entries with the most common DNA and genes. This sample is represented by about 1.4 million distinct CDR3 sequences; approximately 59% of them were singletons. The ten largest clones capture 6.7% of the sample. The specimen sequenced was blood. All receptors come from a man younger than 35 in good health.

This clonotype was observed a few times. The chain couples TRBV6-6 to TRBJ2-3; 7 bases align to TRBD1. This CDR3 spans 14 amino acids. CDR1 is MNHNY and CDR2 is SVGAGI in the germline V gene (reference sequence). The V segment lost 5 bases and the J segment 2 bases; nucleotides outside the gene matches: 4. In DNA form, the CDR3 reads TGTGCCAGCAGTCACAGGGGATACACAGATACGCAGTATTTT. Translating it yields CASSHRGYTDTQYF.

This clonotype was seen ten or more times. The rearrangement joins TRBV28 to TRBJ1-6; D remains ambiguous. This CDR3 region has 15 residues. V was clipped by 2 bases and J by 8 bases, with 13 bases between them. Germline V gives CDR1 MDHEN, CDR2 SYDVKM. CDR3 amino acids: CASSLKQRIDSPLHF. The CDR3 DNA is TGTGCCAGCAGTTTAAAACAGAGAATCGATTCACCCCTCCACTTT. Full variable domain (rest looked up from reference TRBV28 and TRBJ1-6): DVKVTQSSRYLVKRTGEKVFLECVQDMDHENMFWYRQDPGLGLRLIYFSYDVKMKEKGDIPEGYSVSREKKERFSLILESASTNQTSMYLCASSLKQRIDSPLHFGNGTRLTVT.

About this clonotype itself: At one boundary the junction diverges from the germline segment, which might be a read error. The J gene is TRBJ2-3, the V gene TRBV7-2, with D perhaps assigned TRBD1 or TRBD2 (5 bases each). Per the germline V gene, CDR1 is SGHTA and CDR2 is FQGNSA. CDR3 size: 12 residues. The CDR3 nucleotides read TGTGCCAGCAGACGGGACGTAGATGCGCAGTATTTT. This sequence encodes CASRRDVDAQYF.

This chain joins TRBV10-3 and TRBJ2-2, with 12 bases fitting TRBD2. The germline V gene encodes CDR1 ENHRY and CDR2 SYGVKD. The J segment lost 4 bases and the V segment lost 4 bases, leaving 7 bases of the junction unmatched. The CDR3 runs to 17 residues. The CDR3 region has the DNA TGTGCCATCAGTGCCCCTAGCGGGAGGGCCTCCACCGGGGAGCTGTTTTTT. Translation gives CAISAPSGRASTGELFF.

This clonotype was recorded a few times. The chain's CDR3 is CSGLGEENTEAFF. Written as DNA, the CDR3 is TGCAGTGGCCTCGGGGAGGAGAACACTGAAGCTTTCTTT. The rearrangement joins TRBV20-1 to TRBJ1-1; D call uncertain. The CDR3 runs 13 residues. Germline assignment: CDR1 DFQATT and CDR2 SNEGSKA (reference sequence). V was pared by 7 bases and J by 1 base, with 13 bases between.

In its sample, this clonotype was seen many times. The chain couples TRBV20-1 to TRBJ2-7; 8 nucleotides align to TRBD1. Trimming at V came to 6 bases and at J to 1 base, leaving 2 bases not matched to a gene. CDR1 is DFQATT, CDR2 SNEGSKA, per germline (reference sequence). This CDR3 contains 12 residues. The CDR3 loop is CSAWTGSYEQYF. The CDR3 DNA follows: TGCAGTGCCTGGACAGGGTCCTACGAGCAGTACTTC.